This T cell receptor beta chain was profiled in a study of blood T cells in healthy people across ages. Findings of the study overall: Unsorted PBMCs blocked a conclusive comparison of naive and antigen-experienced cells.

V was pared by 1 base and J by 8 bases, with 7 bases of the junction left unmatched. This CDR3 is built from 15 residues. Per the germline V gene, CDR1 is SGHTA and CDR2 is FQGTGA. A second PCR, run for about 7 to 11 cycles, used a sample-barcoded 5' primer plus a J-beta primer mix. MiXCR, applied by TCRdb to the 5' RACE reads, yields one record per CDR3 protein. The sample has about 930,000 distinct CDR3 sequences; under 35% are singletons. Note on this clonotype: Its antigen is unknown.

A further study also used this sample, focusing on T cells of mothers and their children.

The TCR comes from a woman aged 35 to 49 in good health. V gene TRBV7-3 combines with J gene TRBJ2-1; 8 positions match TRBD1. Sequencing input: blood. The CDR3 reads CASSLNGPGGDEQFF. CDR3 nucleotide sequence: TGTGCCAGCAGCTTAAATGGGCCAGGGGGCGATGAGCAGTTCTTC.